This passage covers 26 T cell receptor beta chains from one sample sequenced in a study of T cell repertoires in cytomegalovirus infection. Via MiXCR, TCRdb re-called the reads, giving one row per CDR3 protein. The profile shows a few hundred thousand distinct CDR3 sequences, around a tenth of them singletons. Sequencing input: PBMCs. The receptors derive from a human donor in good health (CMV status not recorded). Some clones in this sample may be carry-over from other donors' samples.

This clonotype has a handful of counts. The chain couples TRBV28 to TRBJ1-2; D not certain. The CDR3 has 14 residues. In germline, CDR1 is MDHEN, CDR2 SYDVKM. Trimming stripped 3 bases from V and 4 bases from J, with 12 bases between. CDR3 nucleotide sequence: TGTGCCAGCAGTTTGCTCGGGGTCTTCTATGGCTACACCTTC. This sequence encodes CASSLLGVFYGYTF.

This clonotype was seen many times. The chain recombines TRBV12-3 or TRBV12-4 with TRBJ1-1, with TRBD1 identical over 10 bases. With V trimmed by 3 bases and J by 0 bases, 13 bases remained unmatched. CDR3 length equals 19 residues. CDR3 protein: CASSFGGIRQGALNTEAFF. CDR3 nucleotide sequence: TGTGCCAGCAGTTTCGGGGGAATCCGACAGGGGGCCTTGAACACTGAAGCTTTCTTT.

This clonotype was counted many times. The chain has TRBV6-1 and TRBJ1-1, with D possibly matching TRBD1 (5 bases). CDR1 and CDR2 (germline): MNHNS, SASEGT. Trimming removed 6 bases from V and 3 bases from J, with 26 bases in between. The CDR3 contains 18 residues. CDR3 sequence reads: CASSPEGPTLWRDTEAFF. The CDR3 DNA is TGTGCCAGCAGCCCAGAGGGACCGACTCTTTGGAGGGACACTGAAGCTTTCTTT.

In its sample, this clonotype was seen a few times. The CDR3 region is CSAMGPGYNEQFF. The DNA of the CDR3 is TGCAGTGCTATGGGACCCGGCTACAATGAGCAGTTCTTC. The V gene is TRBV20-1, the J gene TRBJ2-1; D assignment may be TRBD1 or TRBD2 (5 bases each). The CDR3 extends over 13 amino acids. Deletions cut 4 bases from V and 3 bases from J, with 10 bases between. Germline V gene lookup returns CDR1 DFQATT and CDR2 SNEGSKA (reference sequence).

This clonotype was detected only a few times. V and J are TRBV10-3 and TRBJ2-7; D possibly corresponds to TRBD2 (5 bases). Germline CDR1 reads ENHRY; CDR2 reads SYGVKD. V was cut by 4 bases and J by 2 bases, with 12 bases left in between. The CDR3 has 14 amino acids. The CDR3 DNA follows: TGTGCCATCAGTGGAACCGGGATTACCTACGAGCAGTACTTC. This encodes CAISGTGITYEQYF.

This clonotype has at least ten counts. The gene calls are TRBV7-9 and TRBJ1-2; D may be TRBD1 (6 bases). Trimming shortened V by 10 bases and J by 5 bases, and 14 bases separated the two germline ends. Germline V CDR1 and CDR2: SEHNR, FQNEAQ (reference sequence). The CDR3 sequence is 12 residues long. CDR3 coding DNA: TGTGCCACTCGAGGGGGGGCATATGGCTACACCTTC. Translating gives CATRGGAYGYTF.

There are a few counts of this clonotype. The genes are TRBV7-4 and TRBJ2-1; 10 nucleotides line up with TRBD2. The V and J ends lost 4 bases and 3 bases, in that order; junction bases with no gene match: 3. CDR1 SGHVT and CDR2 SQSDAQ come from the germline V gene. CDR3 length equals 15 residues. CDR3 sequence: CASSSLAGVYNEQFF. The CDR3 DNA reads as TGTGCCAGCAGCTCTCTAGCGGGAGTCTACAATGAGCAGTTCTTC.

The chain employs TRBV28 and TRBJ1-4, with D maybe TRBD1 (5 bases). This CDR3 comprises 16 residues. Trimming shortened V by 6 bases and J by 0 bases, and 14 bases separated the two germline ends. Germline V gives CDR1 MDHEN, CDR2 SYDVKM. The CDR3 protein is CASSAGWGTTNEKLFF. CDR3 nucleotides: TGTGCCAGCAGCGCCGGTTGGGGGACAACTAATGAAAAACTGTTTTTT.

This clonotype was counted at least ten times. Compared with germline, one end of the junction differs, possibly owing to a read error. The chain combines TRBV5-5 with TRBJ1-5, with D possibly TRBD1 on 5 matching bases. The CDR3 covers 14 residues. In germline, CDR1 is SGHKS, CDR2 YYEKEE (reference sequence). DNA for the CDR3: TGTGCCAGCAGTTTGGAGCTGGGGGTCCAGCCCCAGCATTTT. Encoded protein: CASSLELGVQPQHF.

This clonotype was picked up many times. For the CDR3, the DNA is TGTGCCAGCAGTCGTGAGGGGGGAGGACGTGGCTACACCTTC. Residues: CASSREGGGRGYTF. This rearrangement joins TRBV7-2 to TRBJ1-2, with D possibly matching TRBD1 (6 bases). V was pared by 6 bases and J by 7 bases, with 18 bases between. The CDR3 runs 14 residues. Germline CDR1 reads SGHTA; CDR2 reads FQGNSA.

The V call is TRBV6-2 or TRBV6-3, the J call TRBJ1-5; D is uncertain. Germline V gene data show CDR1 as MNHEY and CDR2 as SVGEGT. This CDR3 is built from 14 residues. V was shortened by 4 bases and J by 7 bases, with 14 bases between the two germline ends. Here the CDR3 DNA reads TGTGCCAGCAGTTCCCGACTAACAAGACAGCCCCAGCATTTT. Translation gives CASSSRLTRQPQHF.

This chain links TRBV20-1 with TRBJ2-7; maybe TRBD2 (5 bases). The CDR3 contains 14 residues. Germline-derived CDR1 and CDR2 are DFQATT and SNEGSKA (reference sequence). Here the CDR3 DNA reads TGCAGCCTCCTGCCCCGCGGAGGTGGGTACGAGCAGTACTTC. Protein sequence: CSLLPRGGGYEQYF.

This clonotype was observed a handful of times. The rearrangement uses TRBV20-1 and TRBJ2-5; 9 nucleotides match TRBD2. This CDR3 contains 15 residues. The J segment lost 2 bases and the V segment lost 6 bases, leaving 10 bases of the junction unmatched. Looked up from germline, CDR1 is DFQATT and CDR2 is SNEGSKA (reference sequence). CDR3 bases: TGCAGTGCGGACACTAGCGGGTCACTTCAAGAGACCCAGTACTTC. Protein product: CSADTSGSLQETQYF.

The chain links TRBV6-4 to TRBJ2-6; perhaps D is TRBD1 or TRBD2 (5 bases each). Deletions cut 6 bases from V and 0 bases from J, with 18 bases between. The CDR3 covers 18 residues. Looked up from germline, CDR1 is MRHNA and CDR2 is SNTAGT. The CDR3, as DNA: TGTGCCAGCAGCCCTACTGGGGGTCGGAGCTCTGGGGCCAACGTCCTGACTTTC. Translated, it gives CASSPTGGRSSGANVLTF.

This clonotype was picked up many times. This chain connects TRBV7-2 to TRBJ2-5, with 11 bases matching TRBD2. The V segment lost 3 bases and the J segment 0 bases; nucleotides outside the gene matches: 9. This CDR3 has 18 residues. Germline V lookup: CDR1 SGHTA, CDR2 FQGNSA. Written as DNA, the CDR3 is TGTGCCAGCAGCTTTTCCAGATTAGCGGGGGGGTACCAAGAGACCCAGTACTTC. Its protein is CASSFSRLAGGYQETQYF.

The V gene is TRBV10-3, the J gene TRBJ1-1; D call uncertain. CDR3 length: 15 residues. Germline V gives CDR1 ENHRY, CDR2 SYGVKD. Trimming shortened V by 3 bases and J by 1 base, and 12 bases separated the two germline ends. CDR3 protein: CAISDPGFGNTEAFF. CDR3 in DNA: TGTGCCATCAGTGATCCGGGGTTTGGGAACACTGAAGCTTTCTTT.

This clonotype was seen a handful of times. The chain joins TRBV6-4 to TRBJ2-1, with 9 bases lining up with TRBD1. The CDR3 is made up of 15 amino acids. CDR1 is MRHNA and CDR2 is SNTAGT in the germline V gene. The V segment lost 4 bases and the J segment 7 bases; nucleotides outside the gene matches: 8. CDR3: CASSATGQGHNEQFF. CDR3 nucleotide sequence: TGTGCCAGCAGTGCCACGGGACAGGGTCATAATGAGCAGTTCTTC.

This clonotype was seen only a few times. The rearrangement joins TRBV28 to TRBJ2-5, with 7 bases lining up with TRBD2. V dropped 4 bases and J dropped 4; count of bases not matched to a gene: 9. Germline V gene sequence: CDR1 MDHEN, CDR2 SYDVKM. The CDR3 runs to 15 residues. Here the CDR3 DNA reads TGTGCCAGCAGTTCTACGACGGGGAGGGTAGAGACCCAGTACTTC. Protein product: CASSSTTGRVETQYF.

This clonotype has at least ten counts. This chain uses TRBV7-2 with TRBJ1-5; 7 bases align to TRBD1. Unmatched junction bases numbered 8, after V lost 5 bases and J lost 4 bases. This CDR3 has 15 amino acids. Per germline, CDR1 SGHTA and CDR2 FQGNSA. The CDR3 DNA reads TGTGCCAGCAGCAAGGGACAGAGCCTTAATCAGCCCCAGCATTTT. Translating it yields CASSKGQSLNQPQHF.

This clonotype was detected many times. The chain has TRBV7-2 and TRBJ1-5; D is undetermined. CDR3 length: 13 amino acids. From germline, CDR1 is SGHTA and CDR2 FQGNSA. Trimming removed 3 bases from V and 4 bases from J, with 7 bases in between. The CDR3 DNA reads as TGTGCCAGCAGCTTTACCGGGAATCAGCCCCAGCATTTT. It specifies CASSFTGNQPQHF. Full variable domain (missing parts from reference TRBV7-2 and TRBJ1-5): GAGVSQSPSNKVTEKGKDVELRCDPISGHTALYWYRQSLGQGLEFLIYFQGNSAPDKSGLPSDRFSAERTGGSVSTLTIQRTQQEDSAVYLCASSFTGNQPQHFGDGTRLSIL.

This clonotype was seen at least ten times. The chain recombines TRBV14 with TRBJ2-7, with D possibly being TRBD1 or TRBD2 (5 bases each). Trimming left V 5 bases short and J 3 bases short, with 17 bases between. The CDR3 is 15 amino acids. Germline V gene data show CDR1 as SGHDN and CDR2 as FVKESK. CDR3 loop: CASSDYGTANYEQYF. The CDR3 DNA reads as TGTGCCAGCAGCGACTACGGGACCGCGAACTACGAGCAGTACTTC.

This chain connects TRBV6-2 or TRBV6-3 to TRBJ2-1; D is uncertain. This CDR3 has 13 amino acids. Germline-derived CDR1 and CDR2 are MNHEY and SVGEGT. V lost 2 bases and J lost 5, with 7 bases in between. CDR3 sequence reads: CASSYRPDNEQFF. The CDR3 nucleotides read TGTGCCAGCAGTTACAGGCCTGACAATGAGCAGTTCTTC.

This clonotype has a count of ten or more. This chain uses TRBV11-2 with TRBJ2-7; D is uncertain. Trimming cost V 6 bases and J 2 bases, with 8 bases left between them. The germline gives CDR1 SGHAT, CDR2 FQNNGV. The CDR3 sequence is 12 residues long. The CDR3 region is CASRYTTYEQYF. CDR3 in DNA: TGTGCCAGCAGGTATACAACCTACGAGCAGTACTTC.

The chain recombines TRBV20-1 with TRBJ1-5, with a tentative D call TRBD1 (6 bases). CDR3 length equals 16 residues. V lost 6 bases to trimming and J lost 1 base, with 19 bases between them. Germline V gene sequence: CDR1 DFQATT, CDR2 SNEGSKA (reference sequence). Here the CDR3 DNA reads TGCAGTGCAGAGGGGGATGGGGGGCTGAGCAATCAGCCCCAGCATTTT. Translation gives CSAEGDGGLSNQPQHF.

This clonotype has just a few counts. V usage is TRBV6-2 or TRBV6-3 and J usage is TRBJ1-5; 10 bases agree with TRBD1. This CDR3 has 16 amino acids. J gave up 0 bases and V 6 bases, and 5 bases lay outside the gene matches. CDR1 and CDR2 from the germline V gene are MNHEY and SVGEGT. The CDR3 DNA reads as TGTGCCAGCAGCAGAGACAGGGGGCGTAGCAATCAGCCCCAGCATTTT. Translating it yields CASSRDRGRSNQPQHF.

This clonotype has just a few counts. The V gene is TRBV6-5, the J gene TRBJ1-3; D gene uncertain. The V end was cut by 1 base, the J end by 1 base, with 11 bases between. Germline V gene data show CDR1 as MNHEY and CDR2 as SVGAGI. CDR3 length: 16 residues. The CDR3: CASSYYARGSGNTIYF. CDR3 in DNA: TGTGCCAGCAGTTACTACGCTCGGGGATCTGGAAACACCATATATTTT.